Each of the 8 T cell receptor beta chains below was sequenced from the same sample in a study of blood T cell repertoires in COVID-19. Some clones are missing from TCRdb's copy, which holds only in-frame ones; the method was immunoSEQ multiplex PCR. The sample yields about 200,000 clones, about 82% seen once. The sample consisted of peripheral blood. The receptors here all came from a woman of 80 years or more with acute or convalescent COVID-19.

This clone turned up a few times. The chain is built from TRBV11-3 and TRBJ1-6; 9 bases align to TRBD1. CDR1 is SGHNT and CDR2 is YENEEA in the germline V gene. The trim removed 5 bases at V and 9 bases at J, leaving 8 bases unmatched. The CDR3 is 15 residues long. CDR3 sequence (DNA): TGTGCCAGCAGCCGGGGGGACAGGGAGAGTTCACCCCTCCACTTT. Amino acids: CASSRGDRESSPLHF.

This clone was counted a few times. V is TRBV19 and J is TRBJ2-2; D gene ambiguous. The V end was cut by 5 bases, the J end by 5 bases, with 6 bases between. The germline V gene has CDR1 LNHDA and CDR2 SQIVND (reference sequence). This CDR3 contains 12 residues. Here the CDR3 DNA reads TGTGCCAGTAGTTCAAATACCGGGGAGCTGTTTTTT. Amino acid sequence: CASSSNTGELFF.

This clone was counted a few times. The chain employs TRBV28 and TRBJ1-5; 8 nucleotides line up with TRBD1. Germline V gives CDR1 MDHEN, CDR2 SYDVKM. The ends lost 3 bases at V and 2 bases at J; junction bases unmatched: 9. This CDR3 is 17 amino acids long. CDR3 nucleotide sequence: TGTGCCAGCAGTTTGGGGGCAGGGACAGGAGGCAATCAGCCCCAGCATTTT. Protein sequence: CASSLGAGTGGNQPQHF.

The gene calls are TRBV7-9 and TRBJ2-1; 7 positions agree with TRBD1. The CDR3 sequence is 14 residues long. Germline V gene lookup returns CDR1 SEHNR and CDR2 FQNEAQ (reference sequence). V gave up 5 bases and J gave up 7 bases; unmatched junction bases: 8. In DNA, the CDR3 is TGTGCCAGCAGCACTTCGGACAGGACGAATGAGCAGTTCTTC. Amino acid sequence: CASSTSDRTNEQFF.

V is TRBV7-2 and J is TRBJ1-5; D not certain. The length of the CDR3 is 13 residues. V dropped 1 base and J dropped 4 bases, with 5 bases sitting between them. Germline V gives CDR1 SGHTA, CDR2 FQGNSA. In DNA form, the CDR3 reads TGTGCCAGCAGCTTAGTCAAAAATCAGCCCCAGCATTTT. Translated: CASSLVKNQPQHF.

This clone was detected once. CDR3 sequence: CASSPLPLAGAPGYNEQFF. The CDR3 DNA reads as TGTGCCAGCAGCCCCCTTCCACTAGCGGGAGCCCCGGGCTACAATGAGCAGTTCTTC. The chain couples TRBV11-2 to TRBJ2-1; 11 bases are a match to TRBD2. CDR1 is SGHAT and CDR2 is FQNNGV in the germline V gene. After removal of 5 bases from V and 3 bases from J, the junction contained 15 bases not matched to a gene. The CDR3 runs 19 residues. Full variable domain (remainder filled in from reference TRBV11-2 and TRBJ2-1): EAGVAQSPRYKIIEKRQSVAFWCNPISGHATLYWYQQILGQGPKLLIQFQNNGVVDDSQLPKDRFSAERLKGVDSTLKIQPAKLEDSAVYLCASSPLPLAGAPGYNEQFFGPGTRLTVL.

This chain connects TRBV7-8 to TRBJ2-7; 8 bases map to TRBD1. The CDR3 covers 15 residues. CDR1 is SGHVS and CDR2 is FQNEAQ in the germline V gene. Trimming took 8 bases from V and 0 from J; bases not matched to a gene: 9. CDR3 amino acids: CASRLRDRSSYEQYF. CDR3 nucleotide sequence: TGTGCCAGCCGACTCCGGGACAGGAGCTCCTACGAGCAGTACTTC.

The genes are TRBV10-3 and TRBJ2-7; 8 bases map to TRBD2. Unmatched junction bases numbered 5, after V lost 3 bases and J lost 4 bases. CDR3 length: 14 amino acids. CDR1 is ENHRY and CDR2 is SYGVKD in the germline V gene. The CDR3 is CAISEKAGEYEQYF. DNA of the CDR3: TGTGCCATCAGTGAAAAAGCGGGAGAGTACGAGCAGTACTTC.